This paragraph covers one TCR beta chain sequence. The data were produced by immunoSEQ multiplex PCR, yet TCRdb's version contains in-frame clones alone and is incomplete. This table has 150,000 to 200,000 clones, roughly 91% appearing once. This entry is derived from a study of blood T cell repertoires in COVID-19. Trimming took 0 bases from V and 8 from J, leaving 10 bases between them. The V gene's germline CDR1 is LGHNA and CDR2 YSLEER. CDR3 length: 13 residues. The genes are TRBV4-3 and TRBJ1-1; D is unclear. This clonotype was sampled from a woman aged 50 to 60 with acute or convalescent COVID-19. Sequenced: peripheral blood. The CDR3 DNA sequence: TGCGCCAGCAGCCAAGATGAGGAGGCAGAAGCTTTCTTT. Protein sequence: CASSQDEEAEAFF.